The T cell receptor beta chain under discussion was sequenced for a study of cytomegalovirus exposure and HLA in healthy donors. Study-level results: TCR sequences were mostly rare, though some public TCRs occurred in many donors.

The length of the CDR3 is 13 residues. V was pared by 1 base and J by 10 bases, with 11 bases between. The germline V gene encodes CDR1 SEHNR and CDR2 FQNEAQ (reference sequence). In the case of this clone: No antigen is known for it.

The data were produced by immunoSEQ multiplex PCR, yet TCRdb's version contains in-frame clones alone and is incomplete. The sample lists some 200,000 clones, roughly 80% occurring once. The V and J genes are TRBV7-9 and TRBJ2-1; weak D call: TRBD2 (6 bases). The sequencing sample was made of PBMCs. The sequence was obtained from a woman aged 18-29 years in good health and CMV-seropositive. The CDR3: CASSLVGAGEQFF. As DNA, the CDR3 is TGTGCCAGCAGCTTAGTAGGGGCGGGGGAGCAGTTCTTC.